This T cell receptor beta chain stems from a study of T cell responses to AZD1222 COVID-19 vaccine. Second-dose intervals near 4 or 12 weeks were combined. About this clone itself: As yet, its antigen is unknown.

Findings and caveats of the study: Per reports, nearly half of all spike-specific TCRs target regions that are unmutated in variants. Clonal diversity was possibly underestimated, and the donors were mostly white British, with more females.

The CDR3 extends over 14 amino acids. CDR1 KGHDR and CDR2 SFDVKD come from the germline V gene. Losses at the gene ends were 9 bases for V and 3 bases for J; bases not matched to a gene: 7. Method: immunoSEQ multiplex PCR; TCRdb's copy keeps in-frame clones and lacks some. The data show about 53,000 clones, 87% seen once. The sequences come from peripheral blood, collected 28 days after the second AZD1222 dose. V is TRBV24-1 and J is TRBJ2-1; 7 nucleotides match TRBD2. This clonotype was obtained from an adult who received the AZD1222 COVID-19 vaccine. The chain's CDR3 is CATSRGGGYNEQFF. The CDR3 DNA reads TGTGCCACCTCCCGAGGCGGGGGCTACAATGAGCAGTTCTTC.